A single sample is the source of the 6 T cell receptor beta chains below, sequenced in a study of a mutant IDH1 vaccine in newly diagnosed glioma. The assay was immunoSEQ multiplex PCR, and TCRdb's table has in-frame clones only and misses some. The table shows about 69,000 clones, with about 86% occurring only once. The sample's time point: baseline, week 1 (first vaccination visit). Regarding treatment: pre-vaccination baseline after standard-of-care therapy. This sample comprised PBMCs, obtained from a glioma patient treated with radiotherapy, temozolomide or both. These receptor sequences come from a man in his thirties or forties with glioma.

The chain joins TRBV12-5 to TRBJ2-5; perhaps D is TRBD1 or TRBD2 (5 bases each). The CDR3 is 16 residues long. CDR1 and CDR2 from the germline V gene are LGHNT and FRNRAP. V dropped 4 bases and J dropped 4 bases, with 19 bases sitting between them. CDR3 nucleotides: TGTGCTAGTGGTTATACGGGACCGACTACCGCAGAGACCCAGTACTTC. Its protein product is CASGYTGPTTAETQYF.

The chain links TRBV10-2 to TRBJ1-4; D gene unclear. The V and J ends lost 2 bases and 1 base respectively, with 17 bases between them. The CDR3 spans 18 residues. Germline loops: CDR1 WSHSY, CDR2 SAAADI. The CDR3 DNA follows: TGCGCCAGCAGTGAGCCCTACGCCCCCAAGCTAACTAATGAAAAACTGTTTTTT. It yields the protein CASSEPYAPKLTNEKLFF.

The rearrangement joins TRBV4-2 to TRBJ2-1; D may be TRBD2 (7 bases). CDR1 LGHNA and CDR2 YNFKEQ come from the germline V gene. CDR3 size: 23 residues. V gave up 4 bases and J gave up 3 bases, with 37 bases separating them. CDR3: CASSLGGGQFRTKLTANYNEQFF. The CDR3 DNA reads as TGTGCCAGCAGCCTCGGCGGGGGCCAGTTTAGGACGAAGTTAACTGCAAACTACAATGAGCAGTTCTTC.

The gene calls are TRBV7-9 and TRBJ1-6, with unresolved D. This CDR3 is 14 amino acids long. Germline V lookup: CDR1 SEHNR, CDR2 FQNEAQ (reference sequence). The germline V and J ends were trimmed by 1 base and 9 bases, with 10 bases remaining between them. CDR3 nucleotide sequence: TGTGCCAGCAGCTTAGTGGGATTCGGTTCACCCCTCCACTTT. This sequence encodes CASSLVGFGSPLHF.

CDR3 region: CASNPRAGYDTEAFF. The CDR3 DNA is TGTGCCAGCAACCCCAGGGCGGGATACGACACTGAAGCTTTCTTT. J is TRBJ1-1 and V is TRBV7-2, with D possibly being TRBD1 (5 bases). Germline V CDR1 and CDR2: SGHTA, FQGNSA. V lost 7 bases and J 3 bases, leaving 18 bases between the germline ends. This CDR3 spans 15 amino acids.

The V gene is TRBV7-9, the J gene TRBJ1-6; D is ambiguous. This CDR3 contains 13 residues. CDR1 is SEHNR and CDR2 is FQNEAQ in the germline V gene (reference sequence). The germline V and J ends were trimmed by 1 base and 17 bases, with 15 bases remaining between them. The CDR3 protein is CASSLVVGVPIHF. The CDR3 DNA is TGTGCCAGCAGCTTAGTAGTCGGGGTCCCGATCCACTTT.